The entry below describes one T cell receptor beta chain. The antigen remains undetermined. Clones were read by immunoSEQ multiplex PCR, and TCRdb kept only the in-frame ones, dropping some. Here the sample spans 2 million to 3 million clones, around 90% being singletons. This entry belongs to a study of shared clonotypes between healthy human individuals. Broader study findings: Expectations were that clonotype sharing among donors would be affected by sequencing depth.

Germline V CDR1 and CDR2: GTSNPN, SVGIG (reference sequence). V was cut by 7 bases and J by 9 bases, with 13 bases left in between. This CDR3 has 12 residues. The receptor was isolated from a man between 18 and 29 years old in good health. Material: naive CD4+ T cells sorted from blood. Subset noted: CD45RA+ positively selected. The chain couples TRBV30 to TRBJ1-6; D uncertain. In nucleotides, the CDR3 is TGTGCCTATGCGAGGCTTTCTTCACCCCTCCACTTT. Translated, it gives CAYARLSSPLHF.